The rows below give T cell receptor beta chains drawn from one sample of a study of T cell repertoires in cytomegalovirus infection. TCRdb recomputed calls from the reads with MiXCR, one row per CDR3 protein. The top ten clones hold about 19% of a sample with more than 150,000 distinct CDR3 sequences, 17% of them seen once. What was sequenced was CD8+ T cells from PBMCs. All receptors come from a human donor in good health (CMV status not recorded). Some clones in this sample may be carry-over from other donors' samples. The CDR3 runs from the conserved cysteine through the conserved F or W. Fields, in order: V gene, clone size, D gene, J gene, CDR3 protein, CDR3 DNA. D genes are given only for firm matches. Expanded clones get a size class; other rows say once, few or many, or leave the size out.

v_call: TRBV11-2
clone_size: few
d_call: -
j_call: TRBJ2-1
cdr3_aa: CASSPISMGAGEQFF
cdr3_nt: TGTGCCAGCAGCCCTATTAGCATGGGGGCGGGTGAGCAGTTCTTC

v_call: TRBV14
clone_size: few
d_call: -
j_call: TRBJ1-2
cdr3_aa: CASSQDPTYGYTF
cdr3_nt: TGTGCCAGCAGCCAAGATCCCACCTATGGCTACACCTTC

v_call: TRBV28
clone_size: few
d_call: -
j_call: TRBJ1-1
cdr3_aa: CASSLQYTEAFF
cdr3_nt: TGTGCCAGCAGTTTACAATACACTGAAGCTTTCTTT

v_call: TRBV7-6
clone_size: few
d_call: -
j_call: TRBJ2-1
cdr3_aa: CASSSGRGNEQFF
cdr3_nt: TGTGCCAGCAGCTCGGGGAGAGGGAATGAGCAGTTCTTC

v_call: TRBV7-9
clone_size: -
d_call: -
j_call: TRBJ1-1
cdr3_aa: CASSLERGAEAFF
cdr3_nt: TGTGCCAGCAGCTTAGAGAGAGGGGCTGAAGCTTTCTTT

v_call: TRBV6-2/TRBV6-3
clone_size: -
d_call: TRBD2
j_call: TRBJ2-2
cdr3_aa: CASSYSTAGGPTGELFF
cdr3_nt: TGTGCCAGCAGTTACTCGACAGCGGGAGGGCCCACCGGGGAGCTGTTTTTT

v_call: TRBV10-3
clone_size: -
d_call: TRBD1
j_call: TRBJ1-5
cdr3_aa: CAISDRDRDDQPQHF
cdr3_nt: TGTGCCATCAGTGACCGGGACAGGGACGACCAGCCCCAGCATTTT

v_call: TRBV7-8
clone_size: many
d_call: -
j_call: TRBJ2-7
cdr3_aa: CASSPTDYEQYF
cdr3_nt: TGTGCCAGCAGCCCGACGGATTACGAGCAGTACTTC

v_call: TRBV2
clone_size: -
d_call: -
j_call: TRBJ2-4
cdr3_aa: CASRVPGHIAKNIQYF
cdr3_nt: TGTGCCAGCAGAGTCCCGGGACATATAGCCAAAAACATTCAGTACTTC

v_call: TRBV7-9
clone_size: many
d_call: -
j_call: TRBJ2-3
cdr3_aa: CASSLVDSTDTQYF
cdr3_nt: TGTGCCAGCAGCTTAGTGGACAGCACAGATACGCAGTATTTT

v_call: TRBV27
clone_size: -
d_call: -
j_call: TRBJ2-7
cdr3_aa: CASSLGTPDRYEQYF
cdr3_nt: TGTGCCAGCAGTCTGGGGACCCCGGACCGATACGAGCAGTACTTC

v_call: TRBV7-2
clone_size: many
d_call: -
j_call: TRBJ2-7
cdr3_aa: CASSYSGPVDEQYF
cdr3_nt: TGTGCCAGCAGCTATTCGGGACCCGTTGACGAGCAGTACTTC

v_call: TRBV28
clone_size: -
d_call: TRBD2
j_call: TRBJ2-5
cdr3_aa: CASSLRTSSEETQYF
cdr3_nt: TGTGCCAGCTCCCTTCGGACTAGCAGTGAAGAGACCCAGTACTTC

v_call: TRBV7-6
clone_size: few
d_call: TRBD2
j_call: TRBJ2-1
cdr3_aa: CASSLLAGGTYNEQFF
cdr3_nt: TGTGCCAGCAGCTTATTGGCGGGAGGGACCTACAATGAGCAGTTCTTC

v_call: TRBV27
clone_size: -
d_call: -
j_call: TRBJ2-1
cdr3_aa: CASKKQGHEQFF
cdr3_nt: TGTGCCAGCAAAAAACAGGGCCATGAGCAGTTCTTC

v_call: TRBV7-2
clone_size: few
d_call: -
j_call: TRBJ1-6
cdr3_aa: CASSLGLRTPLHF
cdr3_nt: TGTGCCAGCAGCTTGGGGCTACGGACACCCCTCCACTTT

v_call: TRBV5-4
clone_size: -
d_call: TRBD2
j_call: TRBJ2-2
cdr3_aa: CASSTPSGVTGELFF
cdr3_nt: TGTGCCAGCAGCACCCCCAGCGGGGTCACCGGGGAGCTGTTTTTT

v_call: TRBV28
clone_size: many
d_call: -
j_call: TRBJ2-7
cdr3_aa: CASSPQLTYEQYF
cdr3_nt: TGTGCCAGCAGCCCACAGTTGACCTACGAGCAGTACTTC

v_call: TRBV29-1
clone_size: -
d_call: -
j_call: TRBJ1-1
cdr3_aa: CSVVEEGGEAFF
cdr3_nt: TGCAGCGTGGTGGAGGAGGGTGGCGAAGCTTTCTTT

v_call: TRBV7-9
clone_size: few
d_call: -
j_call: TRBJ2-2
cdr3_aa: CASSPASAANTGELFF
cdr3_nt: TGTGCCAGCAGCCCCGCTAGCGCCGCGAACACCGGGGAGCTGTTTTTT

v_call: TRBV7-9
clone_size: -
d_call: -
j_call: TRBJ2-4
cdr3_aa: CASSEAGKNIQYF
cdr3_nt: TGTGCCAGCAGCGAGGCGGGTAAAAACATTCAGTACTTC

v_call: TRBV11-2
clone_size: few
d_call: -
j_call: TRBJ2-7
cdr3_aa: CASSRDRGDLEQYF
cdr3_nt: TGTGCCAGCAGCCGAGATAGGGGGGACCTCGAGCAGTACTTC

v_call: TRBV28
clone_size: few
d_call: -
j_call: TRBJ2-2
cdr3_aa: CASSLSSTTSRELFF
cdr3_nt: TGTGCCAGCAGTTTATCCTCAACAACGAGTAGGGAGCTGTTTTTT

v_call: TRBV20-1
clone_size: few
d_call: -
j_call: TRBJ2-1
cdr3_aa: CSASVRVSRGNEQFF
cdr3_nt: TGCAGTGCTAGTGTCCGGGTGAGCCGAGGCAATGAGCAGTTCTTC

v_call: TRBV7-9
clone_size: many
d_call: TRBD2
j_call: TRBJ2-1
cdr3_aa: CASSLSEREWNEQFF
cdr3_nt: TGTGCCAGCAGCTTAAGTGAGCGGGAGTGGAATGAGCAGTTCTTC

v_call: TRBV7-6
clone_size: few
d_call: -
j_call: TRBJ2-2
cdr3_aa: CARDPIPNTGELFF
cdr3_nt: TGTGCCCGCGACCCAATCCCGAACACCGGGGAGCTGTTTTTT

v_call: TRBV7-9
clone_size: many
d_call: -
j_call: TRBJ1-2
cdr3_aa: CASSRDAGDRRPNYGYTF
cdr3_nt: TGTGCCAGCAGCAGAGATGCAGGGGATAGGAGGCCTAACTATGGCTACACCTTC

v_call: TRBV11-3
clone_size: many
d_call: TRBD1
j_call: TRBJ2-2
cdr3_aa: CASSLDPGTDNTGELFF
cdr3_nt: TGTGCCAGCAGCTTAGACCCGGGGACAGACAACACCGGGGAGCTGTTTTTT

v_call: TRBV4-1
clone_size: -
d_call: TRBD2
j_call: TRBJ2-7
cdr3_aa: CASSQAGLAGNEQYF
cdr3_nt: TGCGCCAGCAGCCAAGCGGGACTAGCGGGAAACGAGCAGTACTTC

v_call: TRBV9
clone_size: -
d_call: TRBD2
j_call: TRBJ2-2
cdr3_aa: CASSISRGSNTGELFF
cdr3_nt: TGTGCCAGCAGCATCTCGCGGGGGTCGAACACCGGGGAGCTGTTTTTT

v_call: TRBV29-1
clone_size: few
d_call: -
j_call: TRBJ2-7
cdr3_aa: CSVETPVSSYEQYF
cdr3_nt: TGCAGCGTTGAAACACCCGTAAGCTCCTACGAGCAGTACTTC

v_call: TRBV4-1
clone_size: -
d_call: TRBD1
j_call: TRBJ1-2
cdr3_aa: CASSPGQGGEYGYTF
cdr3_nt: TGCGCCAGCAGCCCGGGACAGGGAGGCGAGTATGGCTACACCTTC

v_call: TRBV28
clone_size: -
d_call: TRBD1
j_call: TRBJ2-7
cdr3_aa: CASSSRTGLRYYEQYF
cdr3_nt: TGTGCCAGCAGTTCCCGGACAGGGCTACGATACTACGAGCAGTACTTC

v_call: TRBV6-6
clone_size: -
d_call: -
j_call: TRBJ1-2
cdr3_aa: CASSYGGPGYTF
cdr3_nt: TGTGCCAGCAGTTATGGGGGCCCTGGCTACACCTTC

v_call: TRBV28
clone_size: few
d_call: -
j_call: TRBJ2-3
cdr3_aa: CASSPLSLAVTVSPSTDTQYF
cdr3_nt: TGTGCCAGCAGTCCGCTTAGCTTAGCGGTTACTGTTTCTCCTAGCACAGATACGCAGTATTTT

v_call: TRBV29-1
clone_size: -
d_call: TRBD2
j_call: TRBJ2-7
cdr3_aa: CSVEDSSGKGEFEQYF
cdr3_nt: TGCAGCGTTGAAGATTCCAGCGGGAAAGGGGAATTCGAGCAGTACTTC

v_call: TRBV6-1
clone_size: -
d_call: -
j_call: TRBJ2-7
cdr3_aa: CASSPEVRIIYEQYF
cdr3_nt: TGTGCCAGCAGTCCGGAGGTCAGGATAATATACGAGCAGTACTTC

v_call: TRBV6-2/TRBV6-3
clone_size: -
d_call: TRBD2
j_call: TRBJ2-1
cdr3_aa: CASSYLAGTGSNEQFF
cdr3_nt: TGTGCCAGCAGTTATCTAGCGGGAACGGGGAGCAATGAGCAGTTCTTC

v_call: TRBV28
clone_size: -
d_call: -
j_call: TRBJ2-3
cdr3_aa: CASSKPRELTDTQYF
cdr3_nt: TGTGCCAGCAGCAAGCCCCGGGAGCTCACAGATACGCAGTATTTT

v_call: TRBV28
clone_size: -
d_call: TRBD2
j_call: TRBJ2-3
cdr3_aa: CASSFPAGARQGTDTQYF
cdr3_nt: TGTGCCAGCAGTTTCCCCGCGGGAGCCCGACAAGGCACAGATACGCAGTATTTT

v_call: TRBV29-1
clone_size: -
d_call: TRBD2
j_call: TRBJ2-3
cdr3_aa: CSVDTSVSTDTQYF
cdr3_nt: TGCAGCGTTGACACTAGCGTCAGCACAGATACGCAGTATTTT

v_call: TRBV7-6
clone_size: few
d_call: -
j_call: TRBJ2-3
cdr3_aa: CASSPRSLYTQYF
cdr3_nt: TGTGCCAGCAGCCCCCGCTCTCTCTATACGCAGTATTTT

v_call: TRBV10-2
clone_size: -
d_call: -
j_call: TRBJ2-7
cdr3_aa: CASSEVWGEGLYEQYF
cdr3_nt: TGCGCCAGCAGTGAGGTCTGGGGGGAAGGGCTCTACGAGCAGTACTTC

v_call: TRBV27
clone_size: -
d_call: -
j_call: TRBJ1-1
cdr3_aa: CASSLSGGITEAFF
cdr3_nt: TGTGCCAGCAGTTTATCTGGGGGTATCACTGAAGCTTTCTTT

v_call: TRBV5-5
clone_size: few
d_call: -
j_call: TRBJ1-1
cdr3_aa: CASSTSAVAFF
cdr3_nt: TGTGCCAGCAGCACCTCAGCCGTAGCTTTCTTT

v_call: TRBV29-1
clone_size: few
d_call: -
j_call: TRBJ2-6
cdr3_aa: CSVRGVSGANVLTF
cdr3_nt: TGCAGCGTCCGCGGCGTATCTGGGGCCAACGTCCTGACTTTC

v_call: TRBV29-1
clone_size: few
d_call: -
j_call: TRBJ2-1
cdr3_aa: CSVEGGGDEQFF
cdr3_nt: TGCAGCGTTGAGGGGGGTGGGGATGAGCAGTTCTTC

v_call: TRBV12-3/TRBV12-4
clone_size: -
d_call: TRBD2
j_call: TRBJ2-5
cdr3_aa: CASSLRGLVWETQYF
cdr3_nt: TGTGCCAGCAGTTTACGAGGACTAGTTTGGGAGACCCAGTACTTC

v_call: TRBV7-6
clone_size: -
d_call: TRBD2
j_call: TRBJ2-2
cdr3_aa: CASSLILAGEGTGELFF
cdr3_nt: TGTGCCAGCAGCTTAATACTAGCGGGAGAGGGCACCGGGGAGCTGTTTTTT

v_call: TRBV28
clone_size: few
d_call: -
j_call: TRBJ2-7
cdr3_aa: CASSLMFHYEQYF
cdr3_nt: TGTGCCAGCAGCCTAATGTTCCACTACGAGCAGTACTTC

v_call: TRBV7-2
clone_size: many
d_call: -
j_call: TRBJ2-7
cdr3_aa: CASSPSVEQYF
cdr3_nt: TGTGCCAGCAGCCCCTCAGTCGAGCAGTACTTC

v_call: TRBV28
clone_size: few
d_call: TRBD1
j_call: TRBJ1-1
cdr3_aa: CASSRARGPFTEAFF
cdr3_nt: TGTGCCAGTTCCAGAGCCAGGGGGCCGTTCACTGAAGCTTTCTTT

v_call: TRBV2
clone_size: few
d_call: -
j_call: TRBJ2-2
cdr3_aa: CASTVAQGNRNTGELFF
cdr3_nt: TGTGCCAGCACAGTGGCCCAGGGAAACCGGAACACCGGGGAGCTGTTTTTT

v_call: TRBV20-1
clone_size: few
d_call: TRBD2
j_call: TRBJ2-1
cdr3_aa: CSAREVGSGLAGGSYNEQFF
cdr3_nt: TGCAGTGCTAGAGAAGTTGGGTCGGGACTAGCGGGGGGCTCCTACAATGAGCAGTTCTTC

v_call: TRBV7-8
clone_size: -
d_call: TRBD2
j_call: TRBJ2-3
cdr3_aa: CASSSPASGGPTDTQYF
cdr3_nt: TGTGCCAGCAGCTCCCCGGCTAGCGGGGGGCCCACAGATACGCAGTATTTT